A selection of T cell receptor beta chains follows, all from one sample in a study of identical twins. MiXCR was run by TCRdb on the 5' RACE reads, yielding one entry per CDR3 protein. The data show approximately 590,000 distinct CDR3 sequences, with nearly 10% seen just once and 3% held by the top ten. These data were also reused for a study on yellow fever vaccine responses in identical twins.

Material for sequencing was PBMCs. These receptors all stem from a woman in her late teens or twenties in good health. CDR3s include the opening cysteine and the closing phenylalanine or tryptophan. Clone size is shown for a subset of rows, as once, few, many or a class of expanded clone.

TRBJ1-2 TRBV7-8 many CASSPRRGYGYTF
TRBJ2-7 TRBV29-1 - CSGEGAVGEQYF
TRBJ2-5 TRBV5-1 many CASSPRGEGEETQYF
TRBJ2-3 TRBV25-1 - CASSEFRVQTSTDTQYF
TRBJ2-6 TRBV9 - CASSVQPPGQLGSGANVLTF
TRBJ2-3 TRBV4-1 few CASSATTTSVLRDTQYF
TRBJ2-1 TRBV19 - CASSPDRKYNEQFF
TRBJ1-6 TRBV7-2 many CASSPLDSYNSPLHF
TRBJ2-1 TRBV6-2/TRBV6-3 - CASRRTQNNEQFF
TRBJ2-1 TRBV5-5 many CASSFGKYNEQFF
TRBJ2-5 TRBV7-2 few CASSLWGEEGLSQYF
TRBJ1-5 TRBV6-5 many CASSSLAGNQPQHF
TRBJ2-1 TRBV29-1 many CSVAGGNEQFF
TRBJ2-3 TRBV9 - CASSRTALSTDTQYF
TRBJ2-2 TRBV24-1 many CATSDINTGELFF
TRBJ2-7 TRBV29-1 many CSAEGGTGVYEQYF
TRBJ2-7 TRBV7-9 many CASSPQGKEYEQYF